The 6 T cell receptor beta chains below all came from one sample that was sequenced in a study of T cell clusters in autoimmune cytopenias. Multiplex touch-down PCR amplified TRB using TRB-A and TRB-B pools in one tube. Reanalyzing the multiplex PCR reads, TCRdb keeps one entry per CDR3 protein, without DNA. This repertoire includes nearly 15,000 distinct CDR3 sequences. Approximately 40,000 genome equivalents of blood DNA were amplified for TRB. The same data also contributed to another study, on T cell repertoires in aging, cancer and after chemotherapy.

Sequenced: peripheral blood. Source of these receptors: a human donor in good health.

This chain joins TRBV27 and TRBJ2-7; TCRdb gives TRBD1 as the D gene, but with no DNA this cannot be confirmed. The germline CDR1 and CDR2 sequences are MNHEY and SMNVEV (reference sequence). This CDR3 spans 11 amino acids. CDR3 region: CASSRGYEQYF.

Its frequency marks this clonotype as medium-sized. The CDR3 here is CASSLRGTGGNEQFF. The chain combines TRBV11-3 with TRBJ2-1; TCRdb returns TRBD1, unconfirmable since there is no DNA. Germline-derived CDR1 and CDR2 are SGHNT and YENEEA. This CDR3 contains 15 residues.

CDR3 sequence: CASSLARADNEQFF. The V gene is TRBV5-1, the J gene TRBJ2-1. Germline assignment: CDR1 SGHRS and CDR2 YFSETQ. This CDR3 has 14 amino acids.

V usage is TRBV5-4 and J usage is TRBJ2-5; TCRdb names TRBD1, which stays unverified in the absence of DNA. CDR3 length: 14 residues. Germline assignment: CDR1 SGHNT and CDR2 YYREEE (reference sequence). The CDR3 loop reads CASSSGGGQETQYF. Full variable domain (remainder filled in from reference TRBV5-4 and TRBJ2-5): ETGVTQSPTHLIKTRGQQVTLRCSSQSGHNTVSWYQQALGQGPQFIFQYYREEENGRGNFPPRFSGLQFPNYSSELNVNALELDDSALYLCASSSGGGQETQYFGPGTRLLVL.

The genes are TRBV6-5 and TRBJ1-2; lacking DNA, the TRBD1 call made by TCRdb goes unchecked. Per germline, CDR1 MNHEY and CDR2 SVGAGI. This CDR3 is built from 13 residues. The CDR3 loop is CASSADRGYGYTF.

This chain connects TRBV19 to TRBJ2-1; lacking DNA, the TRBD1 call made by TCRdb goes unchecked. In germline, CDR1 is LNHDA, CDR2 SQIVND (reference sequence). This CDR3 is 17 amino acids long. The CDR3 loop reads CASSIDLSGTGINEQFF.